Listed below are T cell receptor beta chains from one sample, sequenced in a study of T-cell memory formation after mild COVID-19. TCRdb re-called the 5' RACE reads through MiXCR, storing one row per CDR3 protein. The sample consists of 560,000 or so distinct CDR3 sequences, roughly 17% of them appearing once. The sample comprised PBMCs or a T cell subset sorted from them (not recorded which). Receptor source: an adult woman who had mild COVID-19 (a few samples of this study predate the infection). Cell type and time point are not known. The CDR3 runs from the conserved cysteine through the conserved F or W. A D gene is named only where the DNA matches it firmly. The size field is filled for only some rows; it gives once, few, many or a size class.

j_gene: TRBJ2-3
v_gene: TRBV5-1
abundance: few
d_gene: -
CDR3aa: CASSFLAGDSTDTQYF
CDR3nt: TGCGCCAGCAGTTTCCTAGCTGGGGATAGCACAGATACGCAGTATTTT

j_gene: TRBJ2-7
v_gene: TRBV20-1
abundance: -
d_gene: TRBD1
CDR3aa: CSARDQDRGRPYEQYF
CDR3nt: TGCAGTGCTAGAGATCAGGACAGGGGGCGCCCCTACGAGCAGTACTTC

j_gene: TRBJ1-1
v_gene: TRBV6-6
abundance: -
d_gene: -
CDR3aa: CASSSQGGGTEAFF
CDR3nt: TGTGCCAGCAGTTCTCAGGGTGGTGGGACTGAAGCTTTCTTT

j_gene: TRBJ1-5
v_gene: TRBV18
abundance: few
d_gene: TRBD1
CDR3aa: CASSPGTGDRNQPQHF
CDR3nt: TGTGCCAGCTCACCAGGGACAGGGGATCGCAATCAGCCCCAGCATTTT

j_gene: TRBJ1-2
v_gene: TRBV20-1
abundance: few
d_gene: -
CDR3aa: CSAPGYGYTF
CDR3nt: TGCAGTGCTCCCGGCTATGGCTACACCTTC

j_gene: TRBJ1-1
v_gene: TRBV5-1
abundance: few
d_gene: -
CDR3aa: CASSAGTGITEAFF
CDR3nt: TGCGCCAGCAGTGCCGGGACGGGGATCACTGAAGCTTTCTTT

j_gene: TRBJ1-3
v_gene: TRBV12-3/TRBV12-4
abundance: -
d_gene: -
CDR3aa: CASRRQAVSGNTIYF
CDR3nt: TGTGCCAGCAGACGACAGGCGGTCTCTGGAAACACCATATATTTT

j_gene: TRBJ2-1
v_gene: TRBV9
abundance: -
d_gene: TRBD2
CDR3aa: CASSPTSASYNEQFF
CDR3nt: TGTGCCAGCAGCCCCACTAGCGCGTCCTACAATGAGCAGTTCTTC

j_gene: TRBJ2-7
v_gene: TRBV3-1
abundance: few
d_gene: TRBD2
CDR3aa: CASAPGLALSEQYF
CDR3nt: TGTGCCAGCGCGCCGGGACTAGCTCTCAGCGAGCAGTACTTC

j_gene: TRBJ2-3
v_gene: TRBV11-3
abundance: -
d_gene: -
CDR3aa: CASSLNWADTQYF
CDR3nt: TGTGCCAGCAGCTTAAATTGGGCAGATACGCAGTATTTT

j_gene: TRBJ2-1
v_gene: TRBV29-1
abundance: once
d_gene: TRBD2
CDR3aa: CSVEAQGLAGEGRNEQFF
CDR3nt: TGCAGCGTTGAAGCCCAGGGGCTAGCGGGAGAGGGTAGGAATGAGCAGTTCTTC

j_gene: TRBJ1-1
v_gene: TRBV7-9
abundance: few
d_gene: TRBD1
CDR3aa: CASTATGGMNTEAFF
CDR3nt: TGTGCCAGCACCGCGACAGGGGGAATGAACACTGAAGCTTTCTTT

j_gene: TRBJ2-6
v_gene: TRBV7-3
abundance: few
d_gene: -
CDR3aa: CASSSPSKTGSGANVLTF
CDR3nt: TGTGCCAGCAGCTCCCCTTCGAAAACCGGTTCTGGGGCCAACGTCCTGACTTTC

j_gene: TRBJ2-3
v_gene: TRBV9
abundance: few
d_gene: TRBD2
CDR3aa: CASTTSRTSGGTSTDTQYF
CDR3nt: TGTGCCAGCACCACTTCCCGGACTAGCGGGGGGACTAGCACAGATACGCAGTATTTT

j_gene: TRBJ2-2
v_gene: TRBV4-2
abundance: few
d_gene: TRBD2
CDR3aa: CASKNPPGLATGELFF
CDR3nt: TGTGCCAGCAAAAATCCCCCAGGACTAGCAACCGGGGAGCTGTTTTTT

j_gene: TRBJ2-1
v_gene: TRBV5-1
abundance: many
d_gene: TRBD2
CDR3aa: CASSGTSGAYNEQFF
CDR3nt: TGCGCCAGCAGCGGGACTAGCGGGGCTTACAATGAGCAGTTCTTC

j_gene: TRBJ1-1
v_gene: TRBV7-8
abundance: once
d_gene: -
CDR3aa: CASSLGPIKNTEAFF
CDR3nt: TGTGCCAGCAGCTTAGGCCCAATCAAGAACACTGAAGCTTTCTTT

j_gene: TRBJ1-2
v_gene: TRBV5-1
abundance: -
d_gene: -
CDR3aa: CASSLELEVRGGYTF
CDR3nt: TGCGCCAGCAGCTTGGAACTAGAGGTTCGCGGAGGCTACACCTTC

j_gene: TRBJ2-7
v_gene: TRBV5-1
abundance: -
d_gene: TRBD2
CDR3aa: CASSLVRGLALYEQYF
CDR3nt: TGCGCCAGCAGCTTGGTTAGGGGACTAGCGCTCTACGAGCAGTACTTC

j_gene: TRBJ1-3
v_gene: TRBV9
abundance: few
d_gene: -
CDR3aa: CASSTTSSGNTIYF
CDR3nt: TGTGCCAGCAGCACTACTAGCTCTGGAAACACCATATATTTT

j_gene: TRBJ2-6
v_gene: TRBV29-1
abundance: few
d_gene: -
CDR3aa: CSVPGPSISGANVLTF
CDR3nt: TGCAGCGTCCCAGGGCCATCCATCTCTGGGGCCAACGTCCTGACTTTC

j_gene: TRBJ1-1
v_gene: TRBV7-9
abundance: -
d_gene: -
CDR3aa: CASSLEETNTEAFF
CDR3nt: TGTGCCAGCAGCTTAGAGGAGACTAACACTGAAGCTTTCTTT

j_gene: TRBJ2-1
v_gene: TRBV12-3/TRBV12-4
abundance: few
d_gene: -
CDR3aa: CASRITGSSYNEQFF
CDR3nt: TGTGCCAGCAGGATTACGGGGAGCTCCTACAATGAGCAGTTCTTC

j_gene: TRBJ1-5
v_gene: TRBV6-1
abundance: -
d_gene: TRBD1
CDR3aa: CASRVGGQGGQPQHF
CDR3nt: TGTGCCAGCAGGGTCGGGGGACAGGGAGGACAGCCCCAGCATTTT

j_gene: TRBJ2-3
v_gene: TRBV5-1
abundance: -
d_gene: -
CDR3aa: CASSPLALGQNTQYF
CDR3nt: TGCGCCAGCAGCCCGCTTGCGTTGGGGCAGAATACGCAGTATTTT

j_gene: TRBJ2-3
v_gene: TRBV7-8
abundance: few
d_gene: -
CDR3aa: CASSQVAGRLYF
CDR3nt: TGTGCCAGCAGCCAGGTGGCAGGTCGACTGTATTTT

j_gene: TRBJ2-3
v_gene: TRBV12-3/TRBV12-4
abundance: many
d_gene: -
CDR3aa: CASSLFSTDTQYF
CDR3nt: TGTGCCAGCAGTCTTTTCAGCACAGATACGCAGTATTTT

j_gene: TRBJ1-5
v_gene: TRBV12-3/TRBV12-4
abundance: few
d_gene: -
CDR3aa: CASSRTTIAGDSNQPQHF
CDR3nt: TGTGCCAGCAGCCGTACGACAATAGCCGGGGATAGCAATCAGCCCCAGCATTTT

j_gene: TRBJ2-3
v_gene: TRBV7-2
abundance: once
d_gene: TRBD1
CDR3aa: CASSLGQGVNFADTQYF
CDR3nt: TGTGCCAGCAGCTTAGGACAGGGGGTGAATTTCGCAGATACGCAGTATTTT

j_gene: TRBJ2-7
v_gene: TRBV7-9
abundance: many
d_gene: TRBD1
CDR3aa: CASEQDGTATYEQYF
CDR3nt: TGTGCCAGCGAACAAGACGGGACAGCTACCTACGAGCAGTACTTC

j_gene: TRBJ1-1
v_gene: TRBV30
abundance: -
d_gene: -
CDR3aa: CARQELNTEAFF
CDR3nt: TGCGCCAGACAGGAGTTGAACACTGAAGCTTTCTTT

j_gene: TRBJ2-7
v_gene: TRBV6-5
abundance: -
d_gene: -
CDR3aa: CASSYSGDYEQYF
CDR3nt: TGTGCCAGCAGTTACTCTGGGGACTACGAGCAGTACTTC

j_gene: TRBJ2-1
v_gene: TRBV12-3/TRBV12-4
abundance: -
d_gene: -
CDR3aa: CASSLHRGQGRGEQFF
CDR3nt: TGTGCCAGCAGTCTTCACCGGGGGCAGGGGAGAGGTGAGCAGTTCTTC

j_gene: TRBJ2-1
v_gene: TRBV7-2
abundance: few
d_gene: -
CDR3aa: CASRPLSAHEQFF
CDR3nt: TGTGCCAGCAGACCCCTAAGCGCCCATGAGCAGTTCTTC

j_gene: TRBJ2-3
v_gene: TRBV6-5
abundance: -
d_gene: TRBD1
CDR3aa: CASSPPRGRSTDTQYF
CDR3nt: TGTGCCAGCAGTCCCCCCAGGGGGCGAAGCACAGATACGCAGTATTTT

j_gene: TRBJ2-1
v_gene: TRBV7-3
abundance: many
d_gene: TRBD2
CDR3aa: CASSLRLAGPNEQFF
CDR3nt: TGTGCCAGCAGCTTACGCCTAGCGGGGCCCAATGAGCAGTTCTTC

j_gene: TRBJ2-1
v_gene: TRBV7-9
abundance: few
d_gene: TRBD2
CDR3aa: CASSLALAGVLNEQFF
CDR3nt: TGTGCCAGCAGCTTAGCGTTAGCGGGAGTTCTCAATGAGCAGTTCTTC

j_gene: TRBJ2-1
v_gene: TRBV12-3/TRBV12-4
abundance: -
d_gene: -
CDR3aa: CASSLTGGARGGNEQFF
CDR3nt: TGTGCCAGCAGCCTTACAGGGGGGGCCCGCGGTGGCAATGAGCAGTTCTTC

j_gene: TRBJ2-6
v_gene: TRBV7-3
abundance: -
d_gene: -
CDR3aa: CASSSGLCSGANVLTF
CDR3nt: TGTGCCAGCAGCTCCGGGCTGTGCTCTGGGGCCAACGTCCTGACTTTC

j_gene: TRBJ2-1
v_gene: TRBV2
abundance: few
d_gene: -
CDR3aa: CASSAGRVNEQFF
CDR3nt: TGTGCCAGCAGTGCGGGTAGGGTCAATGAGCAGTTCTTC

j_gene: TRBJ2-2
v_gene: TRBV29-1
abundance: -
d_gene: TRBD2
CDR3aa: CSVGGVGVTGELFF
CDR3nt: TGCAGCGTCGGGGGGGTAGGAGTCACCGGGGAGCTGTTTTTT

j_gene: TRBJ1-6
v_gene: TRBV7-9
abundance: -
d_gene: TRBD1
CDR3aa: CASSYRDRGSSYNSPLHF
CDR3nt: TGTGCCAGCAGCTACCGGGACAGGGGGAGCTCCTATAATTCACCCCTCCACTTT

j_gene: TRBJ2-1
v_gene: TRBV18
abundance: few
d_gene: -
CDR3aa: CASSPPLRTAYNEQFF
CDR3nt: TGTGCCAGCTCACCACCGTTGCGGACGGCCTACAATGAGCAGTTCTTC

j_gene: TRBJ1-5
v_gene: TRBV4-2
abundance: many
d_gene: -
CDR3aa: CASSQERAGNQPQHF
CDR3nt: TGTGCCAGCAGCCAAGAGAGGGCGGGCAATCAGCCCCAGCATTTT

j_gene: TRBJ2-7
v_gene: TRBV9
abundance: few
d_gene: TRBD1
CDR3aa: CASSVDGDRDEQYF
CDR3nt: TGTGCCAGCAGCGTAGACGGGGACAGGGACGAGCAGTACTTC

j_gene: TRBJ1-5
v_gene: TRBV11-2
abundance: -
d_gene: -
CDR3aa: CASSSRGYGQPQHF
CDR3nt: TGTGCCAGCAGCTCTCGGGGCTATGGGCAGCCCCAGCATTTT

j_gene: TRBJ2-7
v_gene: TRBV6-1
abundance: few
d_gene: -
CDR3aa: CASSSDGWTAGEQYF
CDR3nt: TGTGCCAGCAGTTCCGACGGTTGGACAGCGGGGGAGCAGTACTTC

j_gene: TRBJ1-2
v_gene: TRBV5-1
abundance: -
d_gene: -
CDR3aa: CASSLDSFANYGYTF
CDR3nt: TGCGCCAGCAGCTTAGACAGCTTTGCTAACTATGGCTACACCTTC

j_gene: TRBJ2-3
v_gene: TRBV11-2
abundance: -
d_gene: TRBD2
CDR3aa: CASTGLAAMTSTDTQYF
CDR3nt: TGTGCCAGCACGGGACTAGCGGCGATGACTAGCACAGATACGCAGTATTTT

j_gene: TRBJ2-3
v_gene: TRBV6-6
abundance: few
d_gene: -
CDR3aa: CASSYPGADTQYF
CDR3nt: TGTGCCAGCAGTTACCCCGGGGCAGATACGCAGTATTTT

j_gene: TRBJ2-3
v_gene: TRBV9
abundance: -
d_gene: -
CDR3aa: CASNRGNTDTQYF
CDR3nt: TGTGCCAGCAACCGGGGGAACACAGATACGCAGTATTTT